This T cell receptor (beta chain) was observed in a study of beta chain features in type 1 diabetes. Without exception, sorted populations had purity beyond 95%. Expressed TCRB transcripts got sequenced, as all isolated RNA was reverse transcribed. Assay: immunoSEQ multiplex PCR; the TCRdb copy retains only in-frame clones and omits some. Of some 150,000 clones in the sample, 40% to 60% were seen once. Findings and caveats of the study: VDJ junctions in type 1 diabetes patients carried more deletions and fewer insertions.

The germline CDR1 and CDR2 sequences are SGHTA and FQGNSA. The CDR3 totals 15 residues. The V segment lost 5 bases and the J segment 3 bases; nucleotides outside the gene matches: 7. This clone was observed a few times. Its antigen remains unknown. Sequenced sample: Tregs from blood. This receptor was taken from a young man in good health. V is TRBV7-2 and J is TRBJ2-3; the match to TRBD2 covers 8 bases. The CDR3 nucleotides read TGTGCCAGCAGCCGGGGACTAGGGAGAACAGATACGCAGTATTTT. Translated, it gives CASSRGLGRTDTQYF.